This TCR beta chain is drawn from a study of Graves' ophthalmopathy and Graves' hyperthyroidism. Turning to this clonotype: Its specificity is not known.

RNA transcripts served as template for amplifying TCR beta CDR3 sequences. RT-PCR with HTBI primers came first, then second-round multiplex PCR. TCRdb used MiXCR to reprocess the multiplex PCR reads, holding one entry per CDR3 protein. The data contain a few hundred thousand distinct CDR3 sequences, around 20% of them seen just once; the ten biggest clones take up around 1.6%. V lost 6 bases to trimming and J lost 10 bases; unmatched junction nucleotides: 10. The CDR3 loop spans 14 amino acids. From germline, CDR1 is MDHEN and CDR2 SYDVKM. Study-wide findings and caveats: Most expanded thyroid clonotypes above 0.001 frequency also appeared in blood.

The receptor comes from a young woman with Graves' ophthalmopathy. The sequenced sample consisted of peripheral blood. The chain carries TRBV28 and TRBJ2-7; the match to TRBD1 covers 12 bases. CDR3 protein: CASRTGQGASDQYF. The CDR3 nucleotides read TGTGCCAGCAGAACGGGACAGGGGGCCTCGGATCAGTACTTC.